This T cell receptor (beta chain) derives from a study of OX40 agonist ivuxolimab in advanced cancers. With 0 bases clipped from V and 5 bases from J, the junction kept 6 bases outside the gene matches. The length of the CDR3 is 16 residues. In germline, CDR1 is MGHRA, CDR2 YSYEKL. The method was immunoSEQ multiplex PCR; TCRdb's version includes in-frame clones alone and lacks a portion of them. The sample holds approximately 76,000 clones, roughly 92% seen once. The V and J genes are TRBV4-1 and TRBJ1-4; 7 positions match TRBD1. The input for sequencing was CD4+ or CD8+ T cells sorted from blood, taken in a trial of the OX40 agonist ivuxolimab. This sequence originates from an adult with an advanced solid tumor such as melanoma, head and neck, liver or kidney cancer. CDR3 nucleotide sequence: TGCGCCAGCAGCCAAGATCAACAGGGGTTGAATGAAAAACTGTTTTTT. Translated: CASSQDQQGLNEKLFF.